Only a few counts were recorded for the clone carrying this T cell receptor beta chain. Its antigen is not known. The sample carries other DNA sequences with the same CDR3. The time point here: cycle 4 day 1 (C4D1), after 5 to 7 weeks of nivolumab. Every patient had relapsed following autologous stem cell transplantation, and cohorts differed in brentuximab vedotin exposure. Produced via immunoSEQ multiplex PCR; TCRdb's table is partial and in-frame only. The sample yields roughly 41,000 clones, about two thirds seen once. The V end was cut by 5 bases, the J end by 1 base, with 3 bases between. CDR1 is SEHNR, CDR2 FQNEAQ, per germline (reference sequence). This CDR3 has 12 amino acids. This entry is derived from a study of PD-1 blockade in classical Hodgkin lymphoma. Whole-study results and caveats: Newly diagnosed patients were reported to start with lower TCR diversity than healthy donors. There was a significant rise in CD4+ TCR diversity by C4D1, with no such rise for CD8+. Patients newly diagnosed and complete responders had comparable baseline diversity.

The TCR comes from a human donor with classical Hodgkin lymphoma. This chain uses TRBV7-9 with TRBJ1-5; no clear D. Sequenced material: peripheral blood mononuclear cells (PBMCs), taken before the fourth cycle of nivolumab. CDR3 protein: CASSLSNQPQHF. Here the CDR3 DNA reads TGTGCCAGCAGCCTCAGCAATCAGCCCCAGCATTTT.